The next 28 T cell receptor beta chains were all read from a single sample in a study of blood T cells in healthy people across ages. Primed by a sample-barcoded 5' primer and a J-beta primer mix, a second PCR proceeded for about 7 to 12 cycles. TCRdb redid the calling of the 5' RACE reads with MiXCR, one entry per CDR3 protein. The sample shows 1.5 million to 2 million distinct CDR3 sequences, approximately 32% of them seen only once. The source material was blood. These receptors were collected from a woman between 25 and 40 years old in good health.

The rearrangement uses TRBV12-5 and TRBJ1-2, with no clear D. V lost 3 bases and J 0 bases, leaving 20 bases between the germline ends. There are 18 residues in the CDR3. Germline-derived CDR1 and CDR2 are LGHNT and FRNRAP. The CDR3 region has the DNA TGTGCTAGTGGTTTCTATCCCTTTCCAACTAGGCCTAACTATGGCTACACCTTC. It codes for CASGFYPFPTRPNYGYTF.

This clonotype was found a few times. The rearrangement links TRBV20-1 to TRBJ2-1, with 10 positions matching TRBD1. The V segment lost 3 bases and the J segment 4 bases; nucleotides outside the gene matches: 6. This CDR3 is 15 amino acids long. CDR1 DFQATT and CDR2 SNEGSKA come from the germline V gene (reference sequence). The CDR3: CSARPGTGDYNEQFF. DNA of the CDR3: TGCAGTGCTAGGCCCGGGACAGGGGATTACAATGAGCAGTTCTTC.

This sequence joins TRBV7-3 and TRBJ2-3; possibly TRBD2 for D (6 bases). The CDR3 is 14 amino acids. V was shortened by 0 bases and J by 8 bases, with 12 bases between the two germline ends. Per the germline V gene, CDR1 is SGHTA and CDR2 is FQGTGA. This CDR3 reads CASSLTRGGGTQYF. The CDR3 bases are TGTGCCAGCAGCTTAACGCGGGGTGGCGGTACGCAGTATTTT.

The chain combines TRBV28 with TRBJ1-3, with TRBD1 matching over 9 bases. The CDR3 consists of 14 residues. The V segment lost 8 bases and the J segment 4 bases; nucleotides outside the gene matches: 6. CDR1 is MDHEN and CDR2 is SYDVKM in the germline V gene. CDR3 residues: CASSGQGTGNTIYF. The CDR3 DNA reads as TGTGCCAGCTCAGGACAGGGGACAGGAAACACCATATATTTT.

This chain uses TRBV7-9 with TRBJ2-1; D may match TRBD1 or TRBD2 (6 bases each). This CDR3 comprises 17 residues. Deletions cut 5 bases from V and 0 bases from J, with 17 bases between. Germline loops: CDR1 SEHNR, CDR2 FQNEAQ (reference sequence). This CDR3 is CASSPQGRGSSYNEQFF. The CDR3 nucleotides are TGTGCCAGCAGCCCCCAGGGGCGGGGAAGCTCCTACAATGAGCAGTTCTTC.

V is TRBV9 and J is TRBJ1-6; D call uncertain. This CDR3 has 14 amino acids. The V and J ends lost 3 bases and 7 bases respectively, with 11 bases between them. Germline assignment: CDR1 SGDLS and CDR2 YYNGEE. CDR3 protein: CASSAPGDNSPLHF. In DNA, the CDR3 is TGTGCCAGCAGCGCTCCCGGCGACAATTCACCCCTCCACTTT. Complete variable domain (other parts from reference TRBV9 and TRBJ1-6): DSGVTQTPKHLITATGQRVTLRCSPRSGDLSVYWYQQSLDQGLQFLIQYYNGEERAKGNILERFSAQQFPDLHSELNLSSLELGDSALYFCASSAPGDNSPLHFGNGTRLTVT.

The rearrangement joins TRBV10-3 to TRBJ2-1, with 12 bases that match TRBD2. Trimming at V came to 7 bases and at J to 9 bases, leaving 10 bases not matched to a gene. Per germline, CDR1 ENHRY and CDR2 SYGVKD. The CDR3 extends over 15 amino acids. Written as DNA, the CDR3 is TGTGCCATCACCGAGACTAGCGGGAGTGGAGTTGAGCAGTTCTTC. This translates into CAITETSGSGVEQFF.

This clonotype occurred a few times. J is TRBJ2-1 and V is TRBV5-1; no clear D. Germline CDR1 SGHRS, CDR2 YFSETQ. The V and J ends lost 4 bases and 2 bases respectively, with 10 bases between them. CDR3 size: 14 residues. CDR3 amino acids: CASSPISTYNEQFF. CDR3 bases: TGCGCCAGCAGCCCGATATCGACCTACAATGAGCAGTTCTTC. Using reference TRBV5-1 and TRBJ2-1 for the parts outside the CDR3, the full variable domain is KAGVTQTPRYLIKTRGQQVTLSCSPISGHRSVSWYQQTPGQGLQFLFEYFSETQRNKGNFPGRFSGRQFSNSRSEMNVSTLELGDSALYLCASSPISTYNEQFFGPGTRLTVL.

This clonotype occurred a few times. CDR3 region: CATSSGLAGTDTQYF. CDR3 in DNA: TGTGCCACCAGCTCCGGACTAGCGGGGACAGATACGCAGTATTTT. The chain recombines TRBV15 with TRBJ2-3, with TRBD2 identical over 12 bases. The CDR3 extends over 15 amino acids. Germline V lookup: CDR1 LNHNV, CDR2 YYDKDF (reference sequence). The junction had 3 bases not matched to a gene; V was cut back by 5 bases and J by 3 bases.

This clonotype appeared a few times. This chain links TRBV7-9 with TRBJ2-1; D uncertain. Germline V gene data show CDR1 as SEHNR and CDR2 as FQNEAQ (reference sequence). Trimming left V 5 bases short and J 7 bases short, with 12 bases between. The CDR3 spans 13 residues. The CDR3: CASSPDLGNEQFF. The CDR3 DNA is TGTGCCAGCAGCCCAGACCTGGGTAATGAGCAGTTCTTC.

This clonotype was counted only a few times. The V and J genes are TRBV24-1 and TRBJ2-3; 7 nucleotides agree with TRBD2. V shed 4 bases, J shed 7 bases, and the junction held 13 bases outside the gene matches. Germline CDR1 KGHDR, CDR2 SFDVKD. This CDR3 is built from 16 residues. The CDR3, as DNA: TGTGCCACCAGTGACTGGGGGAGGGGAGATTCCCATACGCAGTATTTT. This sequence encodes CATSDWGRGDSHTQYF.

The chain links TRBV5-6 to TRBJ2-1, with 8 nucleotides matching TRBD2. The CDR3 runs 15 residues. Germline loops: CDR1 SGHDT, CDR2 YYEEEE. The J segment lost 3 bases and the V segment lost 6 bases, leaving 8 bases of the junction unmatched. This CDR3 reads CASTIPGLDYNEQFF. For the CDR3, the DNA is TGTGCCAGCACTATTCCGGGACTAGACTACAATGAGCAGTTCTTC.

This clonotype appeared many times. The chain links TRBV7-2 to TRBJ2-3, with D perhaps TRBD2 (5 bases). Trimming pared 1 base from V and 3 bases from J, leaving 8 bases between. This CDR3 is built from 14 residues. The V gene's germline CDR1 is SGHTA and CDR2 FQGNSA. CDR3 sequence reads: CASSLVSGTDTQYF. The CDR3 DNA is TGTGCCAGCAGCTTAGTTTCGGGGACAGATACGCAGTATTTT.

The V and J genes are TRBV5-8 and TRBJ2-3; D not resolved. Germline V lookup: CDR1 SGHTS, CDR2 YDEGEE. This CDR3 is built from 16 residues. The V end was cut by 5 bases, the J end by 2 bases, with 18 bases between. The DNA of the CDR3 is TGTGCCAGCAGACGTAAGACATCCCGGGTCACAGATACGCAGTATTTT. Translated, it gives CASRRKTSRVTDTQYF.

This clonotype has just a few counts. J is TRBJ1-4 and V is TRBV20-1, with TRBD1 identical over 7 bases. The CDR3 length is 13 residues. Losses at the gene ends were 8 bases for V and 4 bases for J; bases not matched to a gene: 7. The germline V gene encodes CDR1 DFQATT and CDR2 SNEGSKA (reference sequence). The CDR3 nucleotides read TGCAGTCCCTTGGGACAGCTTAATGAAAAACTGTTTTTT. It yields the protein CSPLGQLNEKLFF.

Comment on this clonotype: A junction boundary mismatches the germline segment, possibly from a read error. The CDR3 DNA reads TGTACCAGCTCCACCGGGAACAATCAGCCCCAGCATTTT. Protein: CTSSTGNNQPQHF. The chain has TRBV18 and TRBJ1-5; D is unclear. Germline CDR1 KGHSH, CDR2 LQKENI. This CDR3 has 13 amino acids.

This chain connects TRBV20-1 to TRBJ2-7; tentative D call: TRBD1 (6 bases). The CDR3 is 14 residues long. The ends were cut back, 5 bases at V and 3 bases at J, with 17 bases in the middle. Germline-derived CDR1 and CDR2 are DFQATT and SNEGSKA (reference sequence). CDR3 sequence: CSAGDRDKLYEQYF. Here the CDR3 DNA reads TGCAGTGCTGGGGACCGGGACAAGCTCTACGAGCAGTACTTC.

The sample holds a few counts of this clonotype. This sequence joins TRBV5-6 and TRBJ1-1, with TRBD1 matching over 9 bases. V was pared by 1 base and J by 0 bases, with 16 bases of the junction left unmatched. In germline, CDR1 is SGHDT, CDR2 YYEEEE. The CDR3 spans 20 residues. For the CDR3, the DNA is TGTGCCAGCAGCTTGATGGGCATCGACAGGGGGACAGTCATGAACACTGAAGCTTTCTTT. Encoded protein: CASSLMGIDRGTVMNTEAFF. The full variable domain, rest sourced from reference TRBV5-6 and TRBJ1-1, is DAGVTQSPTHLIKTRGQQVTLRCSPKSGHDTVSWYQQALGQGPQFIFQYYEEEERQRGNFPDRFSGHQFPNYSSELNVNALLLGDSALYLCASSLMGIDRGTVMNTEAFFGQGTRLTVV.

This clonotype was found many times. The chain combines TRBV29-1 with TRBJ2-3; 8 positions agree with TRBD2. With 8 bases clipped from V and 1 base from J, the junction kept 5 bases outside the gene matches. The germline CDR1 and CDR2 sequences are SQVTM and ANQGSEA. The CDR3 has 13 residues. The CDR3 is CSFPRGGTDTQYF. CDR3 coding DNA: TGCAGCTTCCCGCGGGGGGGCACAGATACGCAGTATTTT.

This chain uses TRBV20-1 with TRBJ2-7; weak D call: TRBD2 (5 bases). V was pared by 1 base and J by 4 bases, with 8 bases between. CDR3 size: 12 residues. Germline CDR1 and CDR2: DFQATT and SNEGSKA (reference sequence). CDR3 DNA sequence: TGCAGTGCTAGAGCCCGGACTTACGAGCAGTACTTC. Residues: CSARARTYEQYF.

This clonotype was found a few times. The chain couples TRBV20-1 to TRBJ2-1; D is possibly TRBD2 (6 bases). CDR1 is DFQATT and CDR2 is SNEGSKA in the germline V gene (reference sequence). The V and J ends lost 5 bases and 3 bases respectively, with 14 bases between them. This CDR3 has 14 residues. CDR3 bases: TGCAGTGCTCGGGGGTTTGGAGGCTACAATGAGCAGTTCTTC. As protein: CSARGFGGYNEQFF.

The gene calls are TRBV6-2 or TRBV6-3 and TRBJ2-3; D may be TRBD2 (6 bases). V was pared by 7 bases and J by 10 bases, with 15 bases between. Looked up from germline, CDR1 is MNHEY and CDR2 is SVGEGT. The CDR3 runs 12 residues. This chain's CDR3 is CASIRVDYPQYF. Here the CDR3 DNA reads TGTGCCAGCATCAGGGTGGACTATCCGCAGTATTTT.

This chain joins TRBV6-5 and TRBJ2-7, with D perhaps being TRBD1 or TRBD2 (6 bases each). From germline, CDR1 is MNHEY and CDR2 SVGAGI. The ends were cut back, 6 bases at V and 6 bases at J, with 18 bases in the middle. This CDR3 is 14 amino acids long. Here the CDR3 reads CASRLLGGSAEQYF. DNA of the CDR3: TGTGCCAGCAGGCTATTAGGGGGGAGCGCCGAGCAGTACTTC.

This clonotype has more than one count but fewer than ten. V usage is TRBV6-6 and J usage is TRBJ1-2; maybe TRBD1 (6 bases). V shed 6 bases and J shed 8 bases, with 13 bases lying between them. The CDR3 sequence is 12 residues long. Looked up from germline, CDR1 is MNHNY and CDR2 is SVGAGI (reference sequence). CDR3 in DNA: TGTGCCAGCAGGCCGGGGGCGGGAGGCTACACCTTC. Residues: CASRPGAGGYTF.

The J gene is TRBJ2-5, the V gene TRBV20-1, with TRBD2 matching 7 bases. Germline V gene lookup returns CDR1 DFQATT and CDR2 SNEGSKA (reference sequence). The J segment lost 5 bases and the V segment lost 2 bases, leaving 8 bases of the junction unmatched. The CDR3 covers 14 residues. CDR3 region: CSARNGGSYETQYF. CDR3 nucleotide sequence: TGCAGTGCTAGAAACGGCGGGAGTTACGAGACCCAGTACTTC.

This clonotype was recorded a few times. The CDR3 reads CASSPGQPLYEEQYF. DNA for the CDR3: TGCGCCAGCAGCCCGGGACAGCCCCTCTACGAAGAGCAGTACTTC. The gene calls are TRBV5-1 and TRBJ2-7, with 7 bases fitting TRBD1. V lost 4 bases and J lost 7; bases outside the gene matches: 14. Germline V gene sequence: CDR1 SGHRS, CDR2 YFSETQ. This CDR3 is built from 15 residues. The whole variable domain, remainder taken from reference TRBV5-1 and TRBJ2-7, is KAGVTQTPRYLIKTRGQQVTLSCSPISGHRSVSWYQQTPGQGLQFLFEYFSETQRNKGNFPGRFSGRQFSNSRSEMNVSTLELGDSALYLCASSPGQPLYEEQYFGPGTRLTVT.

The DNA of the CDR3 is TGTGCCAGCAGCCAAACAACCGGAAATTCACCCCTCCACTTT. Amino acids: CASSQTTGNSPLHF. The genes are TRBV3-1 and TRBJ1-6, with D unclear. V was shortened by 2 bases and J by 7 bases, with 9 bases between the two germline ends. Per the germline V gene, CDR1 is LGHDT and CDR2 is YNNKEL (reference sequence). The CDR3 extends over 14 amino acids. The full variable domain, in which reference TRBV3-1 and TRBJ1-6 provide the parts outside the CDR3, is DTAVSQTPKYLVTQMGNDKSIKCEQNLGHDTMYWYKQDSKKFLKIMFSYNNKELIINETVPNRFSPKSPDKAHLNLHINSLELGDSAVYFCASSQTTGNSPLHFGNGTRLTVT.

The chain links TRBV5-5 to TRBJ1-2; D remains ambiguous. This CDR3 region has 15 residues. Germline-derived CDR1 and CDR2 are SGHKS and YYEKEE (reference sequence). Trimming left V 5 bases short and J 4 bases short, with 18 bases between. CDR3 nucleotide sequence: TGTGCCAGCAGTCTTGGTGGCCTGGGGAGCTATGGCTACACCTTC. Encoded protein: CASSLGGLGSYGYTF.